The 32 T cell receptor beta chains presented below share a single source sample, sequenced in a study of breast tumors, draining lymph nodes, adjacent tissues. TCRdb re-derived calls from the multiplex PCR reads in MiXCR, one entry per CDR3 protein. Among over 60,000 distinct CDR3 sequences, approximately 57% were seen once, and the ten largest hold roughly 18%. Material for sequencing was breast tumor tissue. These receptors came from a female donor with breast cancer. Some clones in this sample may be carry-over from other donors' samples.

V is TRBV5-1 and J is TRBJ1-6; D is unresolved. This CDR3 is 13 amino acids long. CDR1 is SGHRS and CDR2 is YFSETQ in the germline V gene. V dropped 6 bases and J dropped 10 bases, with 14 bases sitting between them. CDR3 sequence reads: CASTGYAGSPLHF. The CDR3 region has the DNA TGCGCCAGCACTGGATACGCGGGGTCACCCCTCCACTTT.

This rearrangement joins TRBV11-2 to TRBJ2-7; 10 nucleotides match TRBD2. J gave up 7 bases and V 1 base, and 16 bases lay outside the gene matches. Per the germline V gene, CDR1 is SGHAT and CDR2 is FQNNGV. This CDR3 is 18 amino acids long. The CDR3 reads CASSLAPGPAGGLGEQYF. Written as DNA, the CDR3 is TGTGCCAGCAGCTTAGCCCCGGGACCAGCGGGGGGGCTAGGTGAGCAGTACTTC.

V is TRBV2 and J is TRBJ2-7; 7 nucleotides agree with TRBD1. The CDR3 has 11 residues. CDR1 is SNHLY, CDR2 FYNNEI, per germline. Germline trimming cut 8 bases from V and 3 bases from J; bases unmatched to any gene: 1. Here the CDR3 reads CASRDSYEQYV. The CDR3 bases are TGTGCCAGCCGGGACAGCTACGAGCAGTACGTC.

The chain joins TRBV11-3 to TRBJ1-5, with 8 bases matching TRBD1. Germline CDR1 reads SGHNT; CDR2 reads YENEEA. V trimming: 4 bases; J trimming: 5 bases; junction bases outside the gene matches: 4. This CDR3 is 14 amino acids long. The CDR3 DNA reads TGTGCCAGCAGCTCCTCGACAGGGGATCAGCCCCAGCATTTT. This gives the protein CASSSSTGDQPQHF. The full variable domain, its missing parts supplied by reference TRBV11-3 and TRBJ1-5, is EAGVVQSPRYKIIEKKQPVAFWCNPISGHNTLYWYLQNLGQGPELLIRYENEEAVDDSQLPKDRFSAERLKGVDSTLKIQPAELGDSAVYLCASSSSTGDQPQHFGDGTRLSIL.

This clonotype is large in the sample. This chain links TRBV9 with TRBJ1-2, with D tentatively TRBD1 (5 bases). This CDR3 is 14 amino acids long. Between the trimmed V and J ends, which lost 4 bases and 8 bases, there was a span of 18 bases. Per germline, CDR1 SGDLS and CDR2 YYNGEE. The CDR3 DNA follows: TGTGCCAGCAGCCCCAGCGCGGGGACGGGCGGCTACACCTTC. This translates into CASSPSAGTGGYTF.

The J gene is TRBJ1-4, the V gene TRBV7-8, with TRBD1 identical over 7 bases. Per germline, CDR1 SGHVS and CDR2 FQNEAQ. V gave up 8 bases and J gave up 8 bases; unmatched junction bases: 11. This CDR3 is built from 14 residues. The CDR3 coding sequence is TGTGCCAGCGCCCAACAGGGGTGGGACGAAAAACTGTTTTTT. Translation gives CASAQQGWDEKLFF.

The J gene is TRBJ2-7, the V gene TRBV11-2; D not resolved. The CDR3 contains 14 residues. Germline lookup yields CDR1 SGHAT and CDR2 FQNNGV. V was trimmed by 4 bases and J by 2 bases, leaving 12 bases between them. The CDR3 nucleotides read TGTGCCAGCAGCTACTCCGGGCCCACCTACGAGCAGTACTTC. Protein: CASSYSGPTYEQYF.

Points on this clonotype: Relative to the germline gene, one junction end is altered; a read error may explain this. The chain links TRBV24-1 to TRBJ2-3; perhaps TRBD1 as D (6 bases). CDR1 KGHDR and CDR2 SFDVKD come from the germline V gene. This CDR3 spans 13 amino acids. Written as DNA, the CDR3 is TGTGCCACCAGTGATTCGACCCAGGGGTCGCAAGATTTT. Its translation is CATSDSTQGSQDF.

The chain uses TRBV20-1 and TRBJ1-2, with D hard to call. Germline V gene sequence: CDR1 DFQATT, CDR2 SNEGSKA (reference sequence). Trimming left V 5 bases short and J 2 bases short, with 18 bases between. This CDR3 has 15 residues. For the CDR3, the DNA is TGCAGTGCTCCCCAAGATCGGGGTTTAAACTATGGCTACACCTTC. Protein sequence: CSAPQDRGLNYGYTF.

V usage is TRBV2 and J usage is TRBJ1-6; D unclear. Trimming pared 3 bases from V and 5 bases from J, leaving 8 bases between. This CDR3 comprises 14 residues. Germline V gene lookup returns CDR1 SNHLY and CDR2 FYNNEI. CDR3 nucleotide sequence: TGTGCCAGCAGTGACATGGGTGATAATTCACCCCTCCACTTT. Translation: CASSDMGDNSPLHF.

The chain employs TRBV7-2 and TRBJ1-4; D gene ambiguous. This CDR3 contains 14 residues. The germline V gene encodes CDR1 SGHTA and CDR2 FQGNSA. Trimming left V 4 bases short and J 8 bases short, with 14 bases between. CDR3 bases: TGTGCCAGCAGCTCCATCAGCCTAGACGAAAAACTGTTTTTT. This gives the protein CASSSISLDEKLFF.

The rearrangement joins TRBV7-9 to TRBJ2-3, with D possibly TRBD2 on 6 matching bases. In germline, CDR1 is SEHNR, CDR2 FQNEAQ (reference sequence). The CDR3 totals 16 residues. With 5 bases removed from V and 3 bases from J, the gap between germline ends came to 18 bases. The CDR3 loop reads CASSDRASGLTDTQYF. The CDR3 nucleotides are TGTGCCAGCAGCGACCGGGCGAGCGGGTTGACAGATACGCAGTATTTT.

The rearrangement links TRBV10-2 to TRBJ2-7, with 10 bases identical to TRBD2. Germline CDR1 WSHSY, CDR2 SAAADI. The CDR3 contains 17 residues. V gave up 3 bases and J gave up 4 bases; unmatched junction bases: 12. CDR3 region: CASSDQKRGGHFYEQYF. The DNA for the CDR3 is TGCGCCAGCAGTGATCAGAAGCGGGGGGGCCACTTTTACGAGCAGTACTTC.

The chain combines TRBV4-2 with TRBJ2-3, with TRBD2 identical over 10 bases. The J segment lost 1 base and the V segment lost 2 bases, leaving 6 bases of the junction unmatched. Per germline, CDR1 LGHNA and CDR2 YNFKEQ. The CDR3 length is 17 residues. CDR3 residues: CASSQLSGTSGTDTQYF. The CDR3, as DNA: TGTGCCAGCAGCCAATTATCCGGGACTAGCGGCACAGATACGCAGTATTTT.

This clonotype occurred many times. V gene TRBV19 combines with J gene TRBJ1-2; TRBD1 matches at 9 bases. Per the germline V gene, CDR1 is LNHDA and CDR2 is SQIVND (reference sequence). There are 15 residues in the CDR3. J was trimmed by 4 bases and V by 11 bases; bases with no gene match: 14. The CDR3 coding sequence is TGTGCCTCAGTGGGGTCACAGGGGGCGGCCTATGGCTACACCTTC. Amino acid sequence: CASVGSQGAAYGYTF.

This clonotype occurred many times. CDR3 in DNA: TGTGCCAGCAGCTCTTATGTGGGGGGCGGCACAGATACGCAGTATTTT. Translated: CASSSYVGGGTDTQYF. The chain is built from TRBV7-3 and TRBJ2-3; D assignment may be TRBD1 or TRBD2 (6 bases each). In germline, CDR1 is SGHTA, CDR2 FQGTGA. The CDR3 extends over 16 amino acids. Trimming removed 4 bases from V and 1 base from J, with 15 bases in between.

The V call is TRBV11-3, the J call TRBJ2-1, with D tentatively TRBD2 (6 bases). In germline, CDR1 is SGHNT, CDR2 YENEEA. The CDR3 is 17 residues long. V lost 6 bases to trimming and J lost 0 bases, with 18 bases between them. DNA for the CDR3: TGTGCCAGCAGTCTTCGAGCGGGTATAAGCTCCTACAATGAGCAGTTCTTC. The encoded protein is CASSLRAGISSYNEQFF.

This clonotype was seen a single time. Here the CDR3 omits its conserved ending phenylalanine or tryptophan, so a read error is the likely source. The CDR3 reads CASSFSRGRRGEQYL. The DNA for the CDR3 is TGTGCCAGCAGCTTCTCCCGGGGCAGACGGGGCGAGCAGTACCTC. This chain joins TRBV11-2 and TRBJ2-7; possibly TRBD1 or TRBD2 for D (5 bases each). Germline V gives CDR1 SGHAT, CDR2 FQNNGV. This CDR3 is built from 15 residues. V shed 3 bases and J shed 6 bases, with 18 bases lying between them.

The chain couples TRBV20-1 to TRBJ1-1; D possibly corresponds to TRBD1 (5 bases). Germline lookup yields CDR1 DFQATT and CDR2 SNEGSKA (reference sequence). V lost 0 bases and J lost 1, with 15 bases in between. This CDR3 is 16 amino acids long. CDR3 DNA sequence: TGCAGTGCTAGAGAGGCGGGACTCGGGGGGAACACTGAAGCTTTCTTT. Encoded protein: CSAREAGLGGNTEAFF.

V gene TRBV20-1 combines with J gene TRBJ2-3, with TRBD1 matching 7 bases. The CDR3 sequence is 14 residues long. The germline CDR1 and CDR2 sequences are DFQATT and SNEGSKA (reference sequence). V shed 5 bases, J shed 2 bases, and the junction held 7 bases outside the gene matches. CDR3 in DNA: TGCAGTGCTTTTATACAGGGGCCCACAGATACGCAGTATTTT. It codes for CSAFIQGPTDTQYF.

This clonotype showed up many times. The genes are TRBV11-2 and TRBJ2-3, with TRBD2 matching over 7 bases. The CDR3 is 16 amino acids. V was clipped by 0 bases and J by 7 bases; unmatched bases: 10. CDR1 is SGHAT and CDR2 is FQNNGV in the germline V gene. CDR3 region: CASSLDLREGRNTQYF. The DNA of the CDR3 is TGTGCCAGCAGCTTAGATTTGAGGGAGGGCCGGAATACGCAGTATTTT.

This rearrangement joins TRBV20-1 to TRBJ1-2, with D possibly matching TRBD1 (5 bases). Deletions cut 0 bases from V and 4 bases from J, with 18 bases between. The CDR3 runs 16 residues. Germline V gene sequence: CDR1 DFQATT, CDR2 SNEGSKA (reference sequence). The DNA of the CDR3 is TGCAGTGCTAGAGAATCTCCTACCGGGACGGTCTATGGCTACACCTTC. Protein product: CSARESPTGTVYGYTF.

This chain uses TRBV24-1 with TRBJ1-4, with 11 bases identical to TRBD1. After removal of 4 bases from V and 8 bases from J, the junction contained 5 bases not matched to a gene. CDR3 length: 15 residues. Germline-derived CDR1 and CDR2 are KGHDR and SFDVKD. The CDR3 reads CATSEPGQGGEKLFF. The DNA of the CDR3 is TGTGCCACCAGTGAGCCGGGACAGGGGGGGGAAAAACTGTTTTTT.

There are many counts of this clonotype. The chain links TRBV7-3 to TRBJ1-4; TRBD1 matches 7 bases. From germline, CDR1 is SGHTA and CDR2 FQGTGA. The CDR3 contains 15 residues. Trimming cost V 4 bases and J 3 bases; bases outside gene matches: 5. CDR3 sequence: CASSSTGAPNEKLFF. The CDR3 DNA sequence: TGTGCCAGCAGCTCAACAGGGGCCCCTAATGAAAAACTGTTTTTT.

The rearrangement uses TRBV6-5 and TRBJ1-6, with no clear D. The CDR3 has 13 residues. Germline CDR1 and CDR2: MNHEY and SVGAGI. V shed 6 bases and J shed 9 bases, with 12 bases lying between them. CDR3 amino acids: CASSDITSSPLHF. CDR3 DNA sequence: TGTGCCAGCAGCGACATTACTAGTTCACCCCTCCACTTT.

This clonotype was observed at least ten times. The chain employs TRBV2 and TRBJ1-2; D is unclear. The CDR3 is 8 residues long. The germline CDR1 and CDR2 sequences are SNHLY and FYNNEI. CDR3 DNA sequence: TGTGCTAACTATGGCTACACCTTC. Translating gives CANYGYTF. The full variable domain, completed using reference TRBV2 and TRBJ1-2, is EPEVTQTPSHQVTQMGQEVILRCVPISNHLYFYWYRQILGQKVEFLVSFYNNEISEKSEIFDDQFSVERPDGSNFTLKIRSTKLEDSAMYFCANYGYTFGSGTRLTVV.

In this sample, this clonotype turned up many times. The chain is built from TRBV5-1 and TRBJ1-3; the D gene is possibly TRBD1 (5 bases). CDR3 length equals 14 residues. V lost 4 bases to trimming and J lost 1 base, with 9 bases between them. The germline V gene encodes CDR1 SGHRS and CDR2 YFSETQ. The chain's CDR3 is CASSEPGSGNTIYF. The CDR3, as DNA: TGCGCCAGCAGCGAACCAGGGTCTGGAAACACCATATATTTT. Full variable domain (remainder filled in from reference TRBV5-1 and TRBJ1-3): KAGVTQTPRYLIKTRGQQVTLSCSPISGHRSVSWYQQTPGQGLQFLFEYFSETQRNKGNFPGRFSGRQFSNSRSEMNVSTLELGDSALYLCASSEPGSGNTIYFGEGSWLTVV.

This clonotype appeared a few times. A junction boundary mismatches the germline segment, possibly from a read error. The gene calls are TRBV9 and TRBJ2-2; possible D gene TRBD1, 6 bases. The CDR3 is made up of 15 amino acids. Germline CDR1 and CDR2: SGDLS and YYNGEE. CDR3 amino acids: CAGSIGGQLTGELFF. DNA of the CDR3: TGTGCCGGCAGCATAGGTGGACAGCTCACCGGGGAGCTGTTTTTT. Combining the CDR3 with reference TRBV9 and TRBJ2-2 gives the whole variable domain DSGVTQTPKHLITATGQRVTLRCSPRSGDLSVYWYQQSLDQGLQFLIQYYNGEERAKGNILERFSAQQFPDLHSELNLSSLELGDSALYFCAGSIGGQLTGELFFGEGSRLTVL.

The V call is TRBV20-1, the J call TRBJ2-5; 8 bases fit TRBD2. The CDR3 extends over 13 amino acids. With V trimmed by 4 bases and J by 0 bases, 1 base remained unmatched. Germline values: CDR1 DFQATT, CDR2 SNEGSKA (reference sequence). CDR3 residues: CSATLADQETQYF. The CDR3 DNA is TGCAGTGCTACACTAGCGGACCAAGAGACCCAGTACTTC.

The sample holds many counts of this clonotype. The V call is TRBV7-9, the J call TRBJ2-3, with 7 bases lining up with TRBD2. CDR3 size: 16 residues. With V trimmed by 1 base and J by 2 bases, 6 bases remained unmatched. Germline loops: CDR1 SEHNR, CDR2 FQNEAQ (reference sequence). The CDR3 DNA reads TGTGCCAGCAGCTTAGTTCGCGGGGGTGACACAGATACGCAGTATTTT. This sequence encodes CASSLVRGGDTDTQYF.

The chain recombines TRBV11-1 with TRBJ2-3; 12 bases fit TRBD2. The CDR3 runs to 18 residues. The ends lost 7 bases at V and 4 bases at J; junction bases unmatched: 15. Germline-derived CDR1 and CDR2 are SGHAT and FQDESV (reference sequence). This CDR3 is CASMAGLAGGPGPDTQYF. The CDR3 bases are TGTGCCAGCATGGCTGGGCTAGCGGGAGGGCCTGGCCCAGATACGCAGTATTTT.

V is TRBV2 and J is TRBJ2-7; D is perhaps TRBD1 (6 bases). Germline V CDR1 and CDR2: SNHLY, FYNNEI. There are 13 residues in the CDR3. Trimming took 6 bases from V and 7 from J, leaving 16 bases between them. The CDR3 DNA reads as TGTGCCAGCAGCAAACAGGGACGGGGTGAGCAGTACTTC. Protein: CASSKQGRGEQYF.